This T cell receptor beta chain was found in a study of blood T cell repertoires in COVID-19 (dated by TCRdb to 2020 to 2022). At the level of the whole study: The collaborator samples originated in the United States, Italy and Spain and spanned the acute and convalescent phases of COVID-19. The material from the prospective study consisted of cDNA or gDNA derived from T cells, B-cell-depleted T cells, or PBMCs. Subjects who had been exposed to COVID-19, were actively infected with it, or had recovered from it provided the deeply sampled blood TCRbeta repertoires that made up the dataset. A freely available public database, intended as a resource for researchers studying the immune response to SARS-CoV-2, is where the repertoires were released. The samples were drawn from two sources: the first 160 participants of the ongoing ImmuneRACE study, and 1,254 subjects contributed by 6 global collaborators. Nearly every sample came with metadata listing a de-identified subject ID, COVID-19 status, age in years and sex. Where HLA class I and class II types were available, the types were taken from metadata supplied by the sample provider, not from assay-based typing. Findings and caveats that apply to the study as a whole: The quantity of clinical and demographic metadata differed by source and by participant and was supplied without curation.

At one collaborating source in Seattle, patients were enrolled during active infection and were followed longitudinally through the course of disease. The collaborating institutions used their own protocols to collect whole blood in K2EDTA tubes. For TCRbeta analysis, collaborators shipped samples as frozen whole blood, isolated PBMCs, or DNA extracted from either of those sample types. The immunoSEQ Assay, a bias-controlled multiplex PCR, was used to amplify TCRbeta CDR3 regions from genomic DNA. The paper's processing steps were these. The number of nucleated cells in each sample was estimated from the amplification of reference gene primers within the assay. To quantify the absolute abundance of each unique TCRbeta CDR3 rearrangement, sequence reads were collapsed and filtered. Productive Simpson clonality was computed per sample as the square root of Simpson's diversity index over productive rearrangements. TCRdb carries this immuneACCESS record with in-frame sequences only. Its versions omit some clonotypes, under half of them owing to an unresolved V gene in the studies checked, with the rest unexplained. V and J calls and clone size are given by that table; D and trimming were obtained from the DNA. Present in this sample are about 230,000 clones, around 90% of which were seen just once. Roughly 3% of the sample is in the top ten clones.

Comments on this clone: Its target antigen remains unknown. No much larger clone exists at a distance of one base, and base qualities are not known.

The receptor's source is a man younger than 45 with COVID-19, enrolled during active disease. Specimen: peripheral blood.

The CDR3 corresponds to CASSIVGRGNSPLHF. The base sequence is TGTGCCAGTAGTATTGTGGGGAGAGGCAATTCACCCCTCCACTTT. The chain is assembled from TRBV19 and TRBJ1-6, with the D gene call left open. V loses 3 bases of germline sequence and J loses 7 bases, and the interval between the two ends is 13 bases. The CDR3 measures 15 amino acids from cysteine to phenylalanine. The sequence is cut down to CDR3 DNA, 45 bases in frame from base 1. CDR1 and CDR2, looked up from the germline V gene (reference sequence), are LNHDA and SQIVND.